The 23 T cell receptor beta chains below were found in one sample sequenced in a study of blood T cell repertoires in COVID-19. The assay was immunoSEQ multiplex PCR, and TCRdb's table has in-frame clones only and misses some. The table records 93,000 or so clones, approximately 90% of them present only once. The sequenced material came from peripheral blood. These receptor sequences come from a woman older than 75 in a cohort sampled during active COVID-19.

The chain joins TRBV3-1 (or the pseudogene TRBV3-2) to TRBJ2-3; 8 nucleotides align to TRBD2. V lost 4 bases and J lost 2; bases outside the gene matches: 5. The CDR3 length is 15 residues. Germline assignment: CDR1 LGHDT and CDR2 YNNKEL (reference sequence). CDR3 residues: CASSPTSGPTDTQYF. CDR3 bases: TGTGCCAGCAGCCCCACTAGCGGCCCCACAGATACGCAGTATTTT.

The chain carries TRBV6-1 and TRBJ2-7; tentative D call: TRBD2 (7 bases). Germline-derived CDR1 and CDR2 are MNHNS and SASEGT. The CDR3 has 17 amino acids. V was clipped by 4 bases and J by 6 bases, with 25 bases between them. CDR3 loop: CASSGEGGSILAGEQYF. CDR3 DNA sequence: TGTGCCAGCAGTGGGGAGGGGGGATCTATCCTAGCCGGCGAGCAGTACTTC.

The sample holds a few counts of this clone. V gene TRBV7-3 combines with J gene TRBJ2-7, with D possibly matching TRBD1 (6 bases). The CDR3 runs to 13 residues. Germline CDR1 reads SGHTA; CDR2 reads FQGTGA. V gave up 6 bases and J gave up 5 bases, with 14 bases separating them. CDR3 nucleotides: TGTGCCAGCAGTCGACAGGTAATGGACGAGCAGTACTTC. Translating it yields CASSRQVMDEQYF.

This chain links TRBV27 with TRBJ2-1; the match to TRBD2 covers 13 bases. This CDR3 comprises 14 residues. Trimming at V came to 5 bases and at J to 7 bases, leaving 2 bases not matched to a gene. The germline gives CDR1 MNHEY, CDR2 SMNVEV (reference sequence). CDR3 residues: CASSALAGGNEQFF. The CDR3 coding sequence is TGTGCCAGCAGTGCACTAGCGGGAGGGAATGAGCAGTTCTTC.

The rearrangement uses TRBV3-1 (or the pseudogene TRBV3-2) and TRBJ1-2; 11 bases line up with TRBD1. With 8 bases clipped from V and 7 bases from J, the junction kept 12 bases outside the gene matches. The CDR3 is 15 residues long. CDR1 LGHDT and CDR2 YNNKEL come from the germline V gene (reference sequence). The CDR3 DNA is TGTGCCAGCCAAAGGGATGGACAGGGGGCTCGTGGCTACACCTTC. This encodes CASQRDGQGARGYTF.

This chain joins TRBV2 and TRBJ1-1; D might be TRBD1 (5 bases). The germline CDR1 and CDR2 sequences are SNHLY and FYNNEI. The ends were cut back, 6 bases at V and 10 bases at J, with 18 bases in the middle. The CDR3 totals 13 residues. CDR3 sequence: CASSGGTGEVAFF. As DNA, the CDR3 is TGTGCCAGCAGCGGCGGGACGGGAGAGGTAGCTTTCTTT.

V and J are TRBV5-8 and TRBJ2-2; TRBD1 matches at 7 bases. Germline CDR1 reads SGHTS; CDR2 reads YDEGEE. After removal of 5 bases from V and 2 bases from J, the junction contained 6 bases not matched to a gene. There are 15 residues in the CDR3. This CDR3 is CASSLQGFNTGELFF. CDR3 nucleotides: TGTGCCAGCAGTCTACAGGGGTTTAACACCGGGGAGCTGTTTTTT.

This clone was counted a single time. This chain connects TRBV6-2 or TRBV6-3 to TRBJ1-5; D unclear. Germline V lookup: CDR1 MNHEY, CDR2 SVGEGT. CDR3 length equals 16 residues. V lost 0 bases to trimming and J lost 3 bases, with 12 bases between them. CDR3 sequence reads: CASSYSRRSPNQPQHF. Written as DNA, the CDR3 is TGTGCCAGCAGTTACTCTCGTAGAAGTCCCAATCAGCCCCAGCATTTT.

CDR3 nucleotide sequence: TGTGCCAGCAGCTTAGGGTACAGCTCAACCCTCCACTTT. Protein: CASSLGYSSTLHF. This rearrangement joins TRBV11-2 to TRBJ1-6; unclear D gene. Trimming left V 1 base short and J 14 bases short, with 12 bases between. CDR1 SGHAT and CDR2 FQNNGV come from the germline V gene. The CDR3 has 13 residues.

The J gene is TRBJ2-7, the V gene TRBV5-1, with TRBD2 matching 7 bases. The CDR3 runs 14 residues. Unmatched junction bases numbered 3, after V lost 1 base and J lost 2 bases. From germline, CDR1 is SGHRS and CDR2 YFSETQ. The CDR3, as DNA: TGCGCCAGCAGCTTGAGCGGGGCTACCTACGAGCAGTACTTC. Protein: CASSLSGATYEQYF.

The CDR3: CASSQDGQDTDTQYF. The CDR3 DNA sequence: TGCGCCAGCAGCCAAGATGGTCAGGACACAGATACGCAGTATTTT. V usage is TRBV4-1 and J usage is TRBJ2-3; D remains unclear. Germline CDR1 MGHRA, CDR2 YSYEKL. The CDR3 is made up of 15 amino acids. V was trimmed by 0 bases and J by 2 bases, leaving 9 bases between them.

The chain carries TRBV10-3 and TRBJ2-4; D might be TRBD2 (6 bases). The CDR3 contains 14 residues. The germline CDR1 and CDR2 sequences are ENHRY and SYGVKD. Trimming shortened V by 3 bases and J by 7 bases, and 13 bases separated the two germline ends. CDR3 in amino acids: CAISDSSGRNIQYF. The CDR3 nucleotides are TGTGCCATCAGTGACTCCTCAGGGAGGAACATTCAGTACTTC.

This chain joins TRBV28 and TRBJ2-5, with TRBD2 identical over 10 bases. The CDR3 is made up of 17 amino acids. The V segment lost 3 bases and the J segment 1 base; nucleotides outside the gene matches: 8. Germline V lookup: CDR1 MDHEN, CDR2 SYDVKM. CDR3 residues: CASSFLAGEPLQETQYF. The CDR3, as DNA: TGTGCCAGCAGTTTCCTAGCGGGGGAGCCGCTCCAAGAGACCCAGTACTTC.

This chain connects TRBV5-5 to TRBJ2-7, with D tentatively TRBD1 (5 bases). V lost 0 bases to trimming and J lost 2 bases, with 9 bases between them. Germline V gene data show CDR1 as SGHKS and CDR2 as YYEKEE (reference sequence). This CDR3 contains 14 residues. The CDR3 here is CASSLDQGPYEQYF. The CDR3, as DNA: TGTGCCAGCAGCTTGGATCAGGGTCCCTACGAGCAGTACTTC.

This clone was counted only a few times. The CDR3 DNA reads as TGTGCCAGCACCTGGAGCGCAGACACCGGGGAGCTGTTTTTT. It specifies CASTWSADTGELFF. The rearrangement links TRBV11-2 to TRBJ2-2; no firm D call. Germline V gives CDR1 SGHAT, CDR2 FQNNGV. CDR3 length: 14 amino acids. Between the trimmed V and J ends, which lost 7 bases and 3 bases, there was a span of 12 bases.

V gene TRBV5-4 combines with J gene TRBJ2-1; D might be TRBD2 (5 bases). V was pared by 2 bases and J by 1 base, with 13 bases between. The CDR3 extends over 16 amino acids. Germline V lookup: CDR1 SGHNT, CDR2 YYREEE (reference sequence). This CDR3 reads CASSLAERRSYNEQFF. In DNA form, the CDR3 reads TGTGCCAGCAGCTTAGCGGAACGAAGATCCTACAATGAGCAGTTCTTC.

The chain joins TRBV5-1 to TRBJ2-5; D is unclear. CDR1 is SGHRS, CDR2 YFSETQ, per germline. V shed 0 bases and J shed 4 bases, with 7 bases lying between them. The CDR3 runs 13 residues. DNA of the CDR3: TGCGCCAGCAGCTTGGATGTCTCAGAGACCCAGTACTTC. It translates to CASSLDVSETQYF.

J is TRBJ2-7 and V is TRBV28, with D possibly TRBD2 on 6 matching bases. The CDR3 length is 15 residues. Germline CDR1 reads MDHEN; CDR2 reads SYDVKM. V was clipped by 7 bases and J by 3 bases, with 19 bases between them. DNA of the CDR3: TGTGCCAGCACTCGACTCGGGGGTTCGATCTACGAGCAGTACTTC. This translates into CASTRLGGSIYEQYF.

DNA for the CDR3: TGTGCCAGCAGCAAAGGGGACGGGACTTACTCCTACGAGCAGTACTTC. Protein sequence: CASSKGDGTYSYEQYF. The rearrangement joins TRBV21-1 to TRBJ2-7; the D segment call TRBD2 is taken from the table without a DNA check. TRBV21-1 is tagged as a pseudogene. The CDR3 spans 16 residues.

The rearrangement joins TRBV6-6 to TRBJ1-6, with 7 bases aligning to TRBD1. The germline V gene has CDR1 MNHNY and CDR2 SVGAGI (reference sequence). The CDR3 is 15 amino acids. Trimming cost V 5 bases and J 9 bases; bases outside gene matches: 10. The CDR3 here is CASSPGQVASSPLHF. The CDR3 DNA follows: TGTGCCAGCAGTCCCGGACAGGTGGCCAGTTCACCCCTCCACTTT.

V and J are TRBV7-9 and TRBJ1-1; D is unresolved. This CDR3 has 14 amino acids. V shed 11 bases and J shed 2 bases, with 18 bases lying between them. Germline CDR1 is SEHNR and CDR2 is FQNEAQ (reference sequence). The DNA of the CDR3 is TGTGCCGGAGGGCGAGGGAGTGGAAACACTGAAGCTTTCTTT. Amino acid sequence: CAGGRGSGNTEAFF.

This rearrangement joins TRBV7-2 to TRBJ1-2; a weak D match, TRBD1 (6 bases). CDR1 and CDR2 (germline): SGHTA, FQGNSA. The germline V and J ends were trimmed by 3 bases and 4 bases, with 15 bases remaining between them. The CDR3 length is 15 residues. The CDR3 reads CASSFSGVASYGYTF. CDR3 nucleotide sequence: TGTGCCAGCAGCTTCTCAGGGGTAGCATCCTATGGCTACACCTTC.

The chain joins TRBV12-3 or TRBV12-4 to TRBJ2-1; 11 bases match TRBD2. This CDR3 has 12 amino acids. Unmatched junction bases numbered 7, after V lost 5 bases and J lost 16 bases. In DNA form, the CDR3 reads TGTGCCAGCAGTCCCTTAGCGGGGGGGCCTTTCTTC. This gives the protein CASSPLAGGPFF.